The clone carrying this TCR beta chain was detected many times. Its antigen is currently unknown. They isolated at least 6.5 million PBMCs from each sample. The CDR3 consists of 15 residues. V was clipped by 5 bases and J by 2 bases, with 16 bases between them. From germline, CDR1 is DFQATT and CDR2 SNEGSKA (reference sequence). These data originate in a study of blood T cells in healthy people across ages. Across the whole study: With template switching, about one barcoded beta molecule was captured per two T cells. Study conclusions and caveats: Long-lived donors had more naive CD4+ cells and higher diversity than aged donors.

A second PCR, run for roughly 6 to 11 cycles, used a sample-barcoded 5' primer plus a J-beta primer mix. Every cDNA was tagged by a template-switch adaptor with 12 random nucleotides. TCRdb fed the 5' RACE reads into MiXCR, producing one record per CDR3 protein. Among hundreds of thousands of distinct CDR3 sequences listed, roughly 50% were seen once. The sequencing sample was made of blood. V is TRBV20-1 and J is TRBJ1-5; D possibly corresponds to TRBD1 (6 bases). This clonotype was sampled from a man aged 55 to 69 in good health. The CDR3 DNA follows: TGCAGTGCTCCGTTAGGGACATCGGGCAATCAGCCCCAGCATTTT. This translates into CSAPLGTSGNQPQHF.